This paragraph covers one T cell receptor beta chain sequence. CDR1 is MNHNS, CDR2 SASEGT, per germline. V shed 6 bases and J 4 bases; nucleotides not matched to a gene: 11. The length of the CDR3 is 17 residues. This sample is part of a study of blood T cell repertoires in COVID-19. Study-level background: COVID-19 samples, acute and convalescent, were from the United States, Italy and Spain. Sample material is recorded as cDNA or gDNA derived from T cells, B-cell-depleted T cells, or PBMCs.

Under the authors' procedure: Researchers report that nucleated cell counts were estimated from reference gene primer amplification. TCRdb keeps only in-frame clones here, not all; method: immunoSEQ multiplex PCR. The V and J calls and clone size come from that table; D and trimming were worked out from the DNA. In the table there are about 230,000 clones, less than 85% of which are singletons. V is TRBV6-1 and J is TRBJ2-7; TRBD2 agrees at 14 bases. The TCR comes from a woman aged 70-85 years with active or convalescent COVID-19. Source material: peripheral blood. CDR3 bases: TGTGCCAGCAGCGAAACGGGACTAGCGGGAGTGTGGTACGAGCAGTACTTC. Its translation is CASSETGLAGVWYEQYF.